This TCR beta chain was identified in a study of blood T cell repertoires in COVID-19. Participants were aged about 18 to 95 years, lived in under 25 US areas, and enrolled virtually. As originally analysed: Cell counts per sample came from amplifying reference gene primers. TCRdb's copy holds only in-frame clones and misses some; the assay was immunoSEQ multiplex PCR. Clone size and the V and J calls come from that table; the DNA yielded D and trimming. The repertoire has roughly 290,000 clones, 89% of them found once; the top ten carry 1.5% to 2%. Sequencing was done on a sample of PBMCs or T cells enriched from blood (not recorded which). The receptor's source is a woman between 35 and 50 years old who had recovered from COVID-19.

CDR3: CASSPITSGSYTQYF. Written as DNA, the CDR3 is TGCGCCAGCAGCCCGATAACTAGCGGGAGCTATACGCAGTATTTT. J is TRBJ2-3 and V is TRBV5-1; 11 bases agree with TRBD2. In germline, CDR1 is SGHRS, CDR2 YFSETQ. The CDR3 is made up of 15 amino acids. J was trimmed by 7 bases and V by 4 bases; bases with no gene match: 8.